This T cell receptor beta chain was sequenced for a study of CD8 T cells in ankylosing spondylitis. V was cut by 7 bases and J by 0 bases, with 6 bases left in between. CDR3 length: 13 amino acids. The germline V gene encodes CDR1 LGHDT and CDR2 YNNKEL (reference sequence). TCRdb re-called the 5' RACE reads through MiXCR, storing one row per CDR3 protein. The repertoire holds about 130,000 distinct CDR3 sequences, with around 7% as singletons. This clonotype was seen many times. The specimen sequenced was blood, either unsorted or a sorted T cell fraction (not recorded which). This clonotype was sampled from a male donor with ankylosing spondylitis or in good health (not recorded which). The chain employs TRBV3-1 and TRBJ2-2; no clear D gene. The CDR3 loop reads CASNPPNTGELFF. In DNA, the CDR3 is TGTGCCAGCAACCCACCGAACACCGGGGAGCTGTTTTTT.